Below are 7 T cell receptor beta chains sequenced from a single sample in a study of cytomegalovirus exposure and HLA in healthy donors. Vbeta (60) and Jbeta (13) primers were used in the PCR. Only in-frame clones appear in the TCRdb table, and some are missing; sequencing was by immunoSEQ multiplex PCR. The table has approximately 120,000 clones, about 69% seen once. The sample comprised PBMCs. These receptors originate from a man aged 25-40 years in good health and CMV-seronegative.

The CDR3 sequence: CASSHRSGGANYGYTF. The CDR3 DNA follows: TGTGCCAGTAGCCACCGGAGCGGAGGAGCTAACTATGGCTACACCTTC. The chain has TRBV19 and TRBJ1-2; D is undetermined. The CDR3 is made up of 16 amino acids. CDR1 and CDR2 from the germline V gene are LNHDA and SQIVND (reference sequence). V lost 6 bases and J lost 0, with 17 bases in between.

V and J are TRBV19 and TRBJ2-7, with D hard to call. Germline CDR1 is LNHDA and CDR2 is SQIVND (reference sequence). The CDR3 sequence is 14 residues long. The germline V and J ends were trimmed by 6 bases and 0 bases, with 12 bases remaining between them. The chain's CDR3 is CASSTIFSSYEQYF. In DNA form, the CDR3 reads TGTGCCAGTAGCACTATCTTTTCCTCCTACGAGCAGTACTTC.

The chain uses TRBV27 and TRBJ2-7; the match to TRBD2 covers 9 bases. Germline CDR1 MNHEY, CDR2 SMNVEV (reference sequence). The CDR3 has 16 amino acids. J was trimmed by 1 base and V by 3 bases; bases with no gene match: 7. CDR3 sequence: CASSFSSGEESYEQYF. For the CDR3, the DNA is TGTGCCAGCAGTTTCTCTAGCGGGGAAGAATCCTACGAGCAGTACTTC.

The rearrangement uses TRBV5-6 and TRBJ1-5; 9 bases agree with TRBD1. The CDR3 has 15 amino acids. Looked up from germline, CDR1 is SGHDT and CDR2 is YYEEEE. The V segment lost 4 bases and the J segment 5 bases; nucleotides outside the gene matches: 7. DNA of the CDR3: TGTGCCAGCAGCGTTGGACAGGGGAGGTATCAGCCCCAGCATTTT. Translated: CASSVGQGRYQPQHF.

A few counts support this clone. The chain has TRBV4-3 and TRBJ2-3, with TRBD1 matching over 7 bases. Germline CDR1 LGHNA, CDR2 YSLEER. The CDR3 loop spans 14 amino acids. J was trimmed by 6 bases and V by 5 bases; bases with no gene match: 8. The CDR3 DNA follows: TGCGCCAGCAGCTTCGACAGGACAGGCGATACGCAGTATTTT. Protein: CASSFDRTGDTQYF.

This clone came up a few times. V usage is TRBV9 and J usage is TRBJ1-1; 8 nucleotides match TRBD1. After removal of 1 base from V and 5 bases from J, the junction contained 4 bases not matched to a gene. Germline CDR1 is SGDLS and CDR2 is YYNGEE. The CDR3 consists of 14 residues. The CDR3 coding sequence is TGTGCCAGCAGCGTACAGGGGGCTTTTACTGAAGCTTTCTTT. Its translation is CASSVQGAFTEAFF.

The rearrangement joins TRBV7-9 to TRBJ1-1; 7 nucleotides line up with TRBD1. The CDR3 covers 15 residues. Unmatched junction bases numbered 7, after V lost 5 bases and J lost 1 base. Per germline, CDR1 SEHNR and CDR2 FQNEAQ (reference sequence). Written as DNA, the CDR3 is TGTGCCAGCAGCGGAGACAGGGTTTGGAACACTGAAGCTTTCTTT. This translates into CASSGDRVWNTEAFF.